The rows below give T cell receptor beta chains drawn from one sample of a study of cytomegalovirus exposure and HLA in healthy donors. The method was immunoSEQ multiplex PCR; TCRdb's version includes in-frame clones alone and lacks a portion of them. Here the sample spans hundreds of thousands of clones, approximately 86% being singletons. The sequenced sample was PBMCs. The receptors were sampled from a woman aged 30 to 39 in good health and CMV-seropositive. CDR3s include the opening cysteine and the closing phenylalanine or tryptophan. The order of the fields is J gene, V gene, clone size, D gene, CDR3 DNA, CDR3 protein. D genes are given only for firm matches. The size field is filled for only some rows; it gives once, few, many or a size class.

>TRBJ2-3|TRBV30|NA|TRBD2
TGTGCCTGGACCCGGGACTACGCTACCACAGATACGCAGTATTTT
CAWTRDYATTDTQYF
>TRBJ1-2|TRBV5-6|NA|TRBD1
TGTGCCAGCAGCCAAGGACAGGGGGCATCTAGTTATGGCTACACCTTC
CASSQGQGASSYGYTF
>TRBJ1-2|TRBV4-2|NA|NA
TGTGCCAGCAGCCAAGACCCGGAGCCTAACTATGGCTACACCTTC
CASSQDPEPNYGYTF
>TRBJ2-1|TRBV5-4|NA|TRBD2
TGTGCCAGCAGCCAGCCCCTCGAGGGACTAGCGTACAATGAGCAGTTCTTC
CASSQPLEGLAYNEQFF
>TRBJ2-2|TRBV29-1|NA|TRBD2
TGCAGCGTACACGGGACTAGCGAGCGAGGGGAGCTGTTTTTT
CSVHGTSERGELFF
>TRBJ1-4|TRBV5-1|NA|NA
TGCGCCAGCAGGGAACGGACAACAACTAATGAAAAACTGTTTTTT
CASRERTTTNEKLFF
>TRBJ2-7|TRBV7-8|NA|NA
TGTGCCAGCCCGGGGTCTAGGCGCTTC
CASPGSRRF
>TRBJ1-1|TRBV5-1|NA|NA
TGCGCCAGCAGCTTTGTCGGGGGGAACACTGAAGCTTTCTTT
CASSFVGGNTEAFF
>TRBJ1-1|TRBV6-4|NA|TRBD1
TGTGCCAGCAGTGTCCGGGGACAGGGGTACACTGAAGCTTTCTTT
CASSVRGQGYTEAFF
>TRBJ2-1|TRBV7-9|NA|TRBD2
TGTGCCAGCAGCTTAGCGCGGCGGGAGGGTTACAATGAGCAGTTCTTC
CASSLARREGYNEQFF
>TRBJ1-1|TRBV7-9|NA|NA
TGTGCCAGCAATCCCGCGGGGGGCACTGAAGCTTTCTTT
CASNPAGGTEAFF
>TRBJ1-5|TRBV27|NA|TRBD1
TGTGCCAGCCGGAGGACAGGGAGTCCCTATAGCAATCAGCCCCAGCATTTT
CASRRTGSPYSNQPQHF
>TRBJ1-3|TRBV5-4|few|NA
TGTGCCAGCAGCTTGGCAGCAGGGGAGAACGGAAACACCATATATTTT
CASSLAAGENGNTIYF
>TRBJ1-2|TRBV6-6|NA|NA
TGTGCCAGCAGTTACTCCACCTCTAATGGCTACACCTTC
CASSYSTSNGYTF
>TRBJ1-1|TRBV7-6|few|NA
TGTGCCAGCAGCTTAGCCGAGGGGGGGCGAACTGAAGCTTTCTTT
CASSLAEGGRTEAFF
>TRBJ2-7|TRBV5-8|NA|TRBD2
TGTGCCAGCAGCCTACAACCGACTAGCGGAGACTCCTACGAGCAGTACTTC
CASSLQPTSGDSYEQYF
>TRBJ2-7|TRBV7-2|NA|TRBD2
TGTGCCAGCAGACGCGGGCTAGCGGGAGGAAGCTACGAGCAGTACTTC
CASRRGLAGGSYEQYF
>TRBJ2-6|TRBV4-1|NA|NA
TGCGCCAGCAGCCTCGGACAGAGTGGGGCCAACGTCCTGACTTTC
CASSLGQSGANVLTF
>TRBJ2-3|TRBV29-1|NA|NA
TGCAGCGTTGAAGGAGGGTCCACGGGCCCAACAGATACGCAGTATTTT
CSVEGGSTGPTDTQYF
>TRBJ2-7|TRBV5-1|once|NA
TGCGCCAGCAGCCCGGACACCTTTTCCTACGAGCAGTACTTC
CASSPDTFSYEQYF
>TRBJ2-1|TRBV14|NA|NA
TGTGCCAGCAGCCAAGTCATCGGGAGTCCAAATGAGCAGTTCTTC
CASSQVIGSPNEQFF
>TRBJ2-1|TRBV19|NA|NA
TGTGCCAGTAGTAGGATTAGCCAGGGCCTCAATGAGCAGTTCTTC
CASSRISQGLNEQFF
>TRBJ1-5|TRBV19|NA|NA
TGTGCCAGTAGTACAGGGGTAGGACAGCCCCAGCATTTT
CASSTGVGQPQHF
>TRBJ2-7|TRBV19|NA|TRBD2
TGTGCCAGTAGTTTGGTTGGTAGCGGGGACTACGAGCAGTACTTC
CASSLVGSGDYEQYF
>TRBJ2-7|TRBV27|NA|TRBD2
TGTGCCAGCAGACTCGCGGGAGCCTACGAGCAGTACTTC
CASRLAGAYEQYF
>TRBJ2-1|TRBV13|NA|TRBD2
TGTGCCAGCAGCCTAGCGGGAGGAGCCTACAATGAGCAGTTCTTC
CASSLAGGAYNEQFF
>TRBJ2-3|TRBV2|NA|NA
TGTGCCAGCAGTGCTCAGCCAGGGGCAGATACGCAGTATTTT
CASSAQPGADTQYF
>TRBJ2-7|TRBV5-6|once|NA
TGTGCCAGCAGCTTGGCCTACGGTAGCTCCTACGAGCAGTACTTC
CASSLAYGSSYEQYF
>TRBJ1-5|TRBV19|NA|NA
TGTGCCAGTAAAGGGGGGGGCGGCAATCAGCCCCAGCATTTT
CASKGGGGNQPQHF
>TRBJ2-1|TRBV7-8|NA|TRBD2
TGTGCCAGCAGCTTGACTAGCGCCTCCTACAATGAGCAGTTCTTC
CASSLTSASYNEQFF
>TRBJ2-3|TRBV10-1|once|NA
TGCGCCAGCAGTGACAGGTTACAAGATACGCAGTATTTT
CASSDRLQDTQYF
>TRBJ2-7|TRBV7-9|NA|NA
TGTGCCAGCAGCTTAGGCGGACAGACCTACGAGCAGTACTTC
CASSLGGQTYEQYF
>TRBJ2-1|TRBV11-2|once|NA
TGTGCCAGCAGCTTAGTTAGAATGGATGAGCAGTTCTTC
CASSLVRMDEQFF
>TRBJ2-3|TRBV11-3|once|TRBD2
TGTGCCAGCAGCTTCTCCGGGACTAGCGACACAGATACGCAGTATTTT
CASSFSGTSDTDTQYF
>TRBJ1-2|TRBV7-9|NA|TRBD1
TGTGCCAGCAGCCGACAGGGGACCTATGGCTACACCTTC
CASSRQGTYGYTF
>TRBJ2-7|TRBV6-1|NA|NA
TGTGCCAGCAGTGAGGGACTTTCCTACGAGCAGTACTTC
CASSEGLSYEQYF
>TRBJ1-2|TRBV4-1|NA|NA
TGCGCCAGCGCTGCTCTCGGGGAGATGGGCTACACCTTC
CASAALGEMGYTF
>TRBJ2-2|TRBV30|once|NA
TGTGCCTGGAGTGCCTTCTTTCCCCCGGGAGACCCCACCGGGGAGCTGTTTTTT
CAWSAFFPPGDPTGELFF
>TRBJ1-1|TRBV5-1|NA|NA
TGCGCCAGCAGCTTGGAGCGGAAGATGAACACTGAAGCTTTCTTT
CASSLERKMNTEAFF
>TRBJ2-7|TRBV28|once|TRBD2
TGTGCCAGCTTTAGCGGGAGCTCCTACGAGCAGTACTTC
CASFSGSSYEQYF
>TRBJ2-2|TRBV4-1|NA|NA
TGCGCCAGCCAGGACTGGGCTCTTGGAGGCGGGGAGCTGTTTTTT
CASQDWALGGGELFF
>TRBJ2-3|TRBV5-1|NA|TRBD1
TGCGCCAGTACCCGACAGGGACACACAGATACGCAGTATTTT
CASTRQGHTDTQYF
>TRBJ1-2|TRBV5-1|NA|NA
TGCGCCAGCAGCCTGACAGCTAACTATGGCTACACCTTC
CASSLTANYGYTF